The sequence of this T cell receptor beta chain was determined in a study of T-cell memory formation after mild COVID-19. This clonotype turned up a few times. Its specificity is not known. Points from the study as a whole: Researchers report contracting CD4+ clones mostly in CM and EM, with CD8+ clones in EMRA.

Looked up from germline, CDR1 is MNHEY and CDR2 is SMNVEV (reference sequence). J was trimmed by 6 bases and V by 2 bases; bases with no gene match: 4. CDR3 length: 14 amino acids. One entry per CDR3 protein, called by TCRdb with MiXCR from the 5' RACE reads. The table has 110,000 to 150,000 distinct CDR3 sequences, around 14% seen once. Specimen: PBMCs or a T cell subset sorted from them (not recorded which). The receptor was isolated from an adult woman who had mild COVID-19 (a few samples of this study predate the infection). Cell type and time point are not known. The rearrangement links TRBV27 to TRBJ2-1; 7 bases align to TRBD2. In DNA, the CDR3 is TGTGCCAGCAGTTTAGGCGGGAGTCGCAATGAGCAGTTCTTC. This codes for CASSLGGSRNEQFF.